Each of the 20 T cell receptor beta chains below was sequenced from the same sample in a study of regulatory T cells in long-lasting Graves disease. Time point here: persistent/refractory GD, antithyroid drugs over 5 years with positive TRAb. Extracted RNA from PBMCs served as the source of the TCR library. Combining iRepertoire HTBI primers with Arm-PCR of CDR3 regions, the authors built TCR beta libraries. TCRdb reprocessed the multiplex PCR reads with MiXCR, giving one entry per CDR3 protein. The table lists 700,000 or so distinct CDR3 sequences, around 30% of them singletons. This specimen was peripheral blood mononuclear cells (PBMCs), taken when the disease was refractory, from a patient treated with antithyroid drugs. Receptors were obtained from a female donor with Graves disease.

This clonotype was seen a single time. This chain connects TRBV19 to TRBJ2-2; 7 bases fit TRBD1. Germline V gene lookup returns CDR1 LNHDA and CDR2 SQIVND (reference sequence). The CDR3 loop spans 15 amino acids. V gave up 6 bases and J gave up 5 bases; unmatched junction bases: 9. CDR3 amino acids: CASSHWTGSTGELFF. The CDR3 coding sequence is TGTGCCAGTAGCCACTGGACAGGAAGTACCGGGGAGCTGTTTTTT.

This clonotype showed up just a few times. The chain links TRBV3-1 to TRBJ2-5, with 7 bases lining up with TRBD2. Germline CDR1 reads LGHDT; CDR2 reads YNNKEL (reference sequence). J gave up 5 bases and V 0 bases, and 12 bases lay outside the gene matches. There are 17 residues in the CDR3. CDR3 loop: CASSQDSTGGTAETQYF. CDR3 coding DNA: TGTGCCAGCAGCCAAGATTCGACGGGAGGCACGGCCGAGACCCAGTACTTC.

The rearrangement joins TRBV20-1 to TRBJ2-1; 9 bases map to TRBD1. CDR1 is DFQATT, CDR2 SNEGSKA, per germline (reference sequence). Unmatched junction bases numbered 4, after V lost 3 bases and J lost 7 bases. CDR3 size: 13 residues. The CDR3 bases are TGCAGTGCTAGGTACAGGGGGCGAAATGAGCAGTTCTTC. Its protein product is CSARYRGRNEQFF.

In DNA, the CDR3 is TGTGCCATCAGTGAGGGACTAGCACCGAACTACGAGCAGTACTTC. Translated, it gives CAISEGLAPNYEQYF. The rearrangement links TRBV10-3 to TRBJ2-7; 8 nucleotides align to TRBD2. The CDR3 has 15 residues. Germline CDR1 ENHRY, CDR2 SYGVKD. The trim removed 2 bases at V and 3 bases at J, leaving 6 bases unmatched.

This clonotype was detected ten times or more. The V and J genes are TRBV12-3 or TRBV12-4 and TRBJ2-2; D may be TRBD2 (5 bases). The V end was cut by 5 bases, the J end by 0 bases, with 16 bases between. This CDR3 comprises 17 residues. In DNA, the CDR3 is TGTGCCAGCAGTCAGCCGGTGGAGGAAGCGAACACCGGGGAGCTGTTTTTT. This codes for CASSQPVEEANTGELFF.

Concerning this clonotype itself: It may be a read error: a sequence one base away is much more abundant. The chain recombines TRBV27 with TRBJ1-2; TRBD1 might be the D (5 bases). The CDR3 is 13 residues long. CDR1 is MNHEY and CDR2 is SMNVEV in the germline V gene (reference sequence). CDR3 amino acids: CASRPTGSYGCTF. The CDR3 region has the DNA TGTGCCAGCAGACCAACAGGTTCCTATGGCTGCACCTTC.

This clonotype was observed a handful of times. The V call is TRBV3-1, the J call TRBJ1-1, with unresolved D. The CDR3 runs to 14 residues. The ends were cut back, 3 bases at V and 2 bases at J, with 10 bases in the middle. CDR1 is LGHDT and CDR2 is YNNKEL in the germline V gene (reference sequence). The CDR3 sequence: CASSQFVPNTEAFF. As DNA, the CDR3 is TGTGCCAGCAGCCAGTTCGTCCCCAACACTGAAGCTTTCTTT.

This clonotype was seen a handful of times. The V call is TRBV6-2 or TRBV6-3, the J call TRBJ2-2; D is uncertain. The CDR3 has 16 amino acids. V dropped 5 bases and J dropped 0 bases, with 13 bases sitting between them. The germline gives CDR1 MNHEY, CDR2 SVGEGT. CDR3 in DNA: TGTGCCAGCAGTGAAGTGCCGGTCTCGAACACCGGGGAGCTGTTTTTT. Its protein is CASSEVPVSNTGELFF.

This clonotype showed up many times. The V call is TRBV20-1, the J call TRBJ1-4; 11 bases agree with TRBD1. The CDR3 is 15 residues long. V lost 3 bases and J lost 2; bases outside the gene matches: 2. In germline, CDR1 is DFQATT, CDR2 SNEGSKA (reference sequence). The CDR3 protein is CSARDRGLTNEKLFF. CDR3 sequence (DNA): TGCAGTGCTAGGGACAGGGGGCTTACTAATGAAAAACTGTTTTTT.

The sample holds many counts of this clonotype. V usage is TRBV28 and J usage is TRBJ1-2; D may be TRBD1 (5 bases). The CDR3 runs to 16 residues. Germline V gene sequence: CDR1 MDHEN, CDR2 SYDVKM. V lost 1 base to trimming and J lost 3 bases, with 15 bases between them. CDR3 protein: CASSLLGQQVDYGYTF. The CDR3 coding sequence is TGTGCCAGCAGTTTATTGGGGCAGCAAGTCGACTATGGCTACACCTTC.

The J gene is TRBJ1-2, the V gene TRBV7-2; 7 bases align to TRBD1. The V and J ends lost 3 bases and 5 bases, in that order; junction bases with no gene match: 9. Per the germline V gene, CDR1 is SGHTA and CDR2 is FQGNSA. The CDR3 totals 15 residues. As DNA, the CDR3 is TGTGCCAGCAGCTTCAGGGGGGGAGAGAAGTATGGCTACACCTTC. Translation: CASSFRGGEKYGYTF. Complete variable domain (other parts from reference TRBV7-2 and TRBJ1-2): GAGVSQSPSNKVTEKGKDVELRCDPISGHTALYWYRQSLGQGLEFLIYFQGNSAPDKSGLPSDRFSAERTGGSVSTLTIQRTQQEDSAVYLCASSFRGGEKYGYTFGSGTRLTVV.

The V call is TRBV29-1, the J call TRBJ2-1; D is uncertain. V dropped 7 bases and J dropped 4 bases, with 8 bases sitting between them. Germline V lookup: CDR1 SQVTM, CDR2 ANQGSEA. This CDR3 is built from 11 residues. The CDR3 DNA sequence: TGCAGCGCATCGTGGTACAATGAGCAGTTCTTC. It specifies CSASWYNEQFF.

Remarks on this clonotype: A single base separates this from a much larger clone, so it may be a read error. The chain has TRBV12-3 or TRBV12-4 and TRBJ1-6; D remains ambiguous. The CDR3 runs 11 residues. The CDR3 DNA follows: TGTGCCAGCAGTTTGGGAGAATGGGATTTCTTT. It codes for CASSLGEWDFF.

The table lists this clonotype with a few counts. The chain joins TRBV20-1 to TRBJ2-1; TRBD1 might be the D (5 bases). Germline lookup yields CDR1 DFQATT and CDR2 SNEGSKA (reference sequence). V was shortened by 1 base and J by 10 bases, with 11 bases between the two germline ends. This CDR3 region has 12 residues. The CDR3 here is CSARVGEREQFF. CDR3 sequence (DNA): TGCAGTGCTAGAGTAGGGGAAAGGGAGCAGTTCTTC.

V and J are TRBV9 and TRBJ1-2; D gene unclear. The V and J ends lost 0 bases and 4 bases respectively, with 10 bases between them. Germline values: CDR1 SGDLS, CDR2 YYNGEE. The CDR3 sequence is 14 residues long. The CDR3 loop is CASSVEEAAYGYTF. In nucleotides, the CDR3 is TGTGCCAGCAGCGTAGAAGAAGCCGCCTATGGCTACACCTTC.

This clonotype has a count of ten or more. V and J are TRBV28 and TRBJ1-2; perhaps TRBD1 as D (5 bases). The V gene's germline CDR1 is MDHEN and CDR2 SYDVKM. V gave up 10 bases and J gave up 2 bases, with 20 bases separating them. The CDR3 contains 15 residues. The CDR3, as DNA: TGTGCCACCTTTCTCCCGGGACTGCGGAACTATGGCTACACCTTC. Amino acid sequence: CATFLPGLRNYGYTF.

The chain recombines TRBV3-1 with TRBJ1-2; 9 bases agree with TRBD1. Germline lookup yields CDR1 LGHDT and CDR2 YNNKEL (reference sequence). After removal of 1 base from V and 5 bases from J, the junction contained 5 bases not matched to a gene. The CDR3 has 15 residues. The CDR3 protein is CASSQGTGARYGYTF. CDR3 coding DNA: TGTGCCAGCAGCCAAGGGACAGGGGCTAGGTATGGCTACACCTTC.

CDR3: CAWSVQVVRGVQYF. Here the CDR3 DNA reads TGTGCCTGGAGTGTACAAGTGGTCCGGGGGGTTCAGTACTTC. This sequence joins TRBV30 and TRBJ2-4; 7 nucleotides agree with TRBD2. J was trimmed by 11 bases and V by 0 bases; bases with no gene match: 10. Germline assignment: CDR1 GTSNPN and CDR2 SVGIG (reference sequence). The CDR3 length is 14 residues. The entire variable domain, with the rest obtained from reference TRBV30 and TRBJ2-4, is as follows: SQTIHQWPATLVQPVGSPLSLECTVEGTSNPNLYWYRQAAGRGLQLLFYSVGIGQISSEVPQNLSASRPQDRQFILSSKKLLLSDSGFYLCAWSVQVVRGVQYFGAGTRLSVL.

In its sample, this clonotype was seen a few times. V usage is TRBV6-2 or TRBV6-3 and J usage is TRBJ2-2; D not resolved. This CDR3 spans 13 amino acids. Looked up from germline, CDR1 is MNHEY and CDR2 is SVGEGT. Trimming left V 10 bases short and J 6 bases short, with 15 bases between. The CDR3 is CAISNLGAGELFF. CDR3 coding DNA: TGTGCCATCAGCAATTTAGGTGCCGGGGAGCTGTTTTTT.

This chain connects TRBV12-3 or TRBV12-4 to TRBJ1-5, with unresolved D. The CDR3 is 15 residues long. V lost 6 bases and J lost 3, with 15 bases in between. The CDR3 DNA reads as TGTGCCAGCAGCATAGGGCCCAGCACCAATCAGCCCCAGCATTTT. Translation gives CASSIGPSTNQPQHF.